What follows are 4 T cell receptor beta chains derived from one specimen sequenced in a study of early stage breast cancer tumors (dated by TCRdb to the late 2010s). The library was obtained by the immunoSEQ multiplex PCR assay. The source is immuneACCESS, and TCRdb retained only in-frame sequences with V and J called. Part of the clones is not carried over; for the studies checked, unresolved V genes explain less than half of this, and the remainder is unexplained. This sample has nearly 70,000 clones in its table, and around 80% of those were observed once. The ten largest clones take up approximately 4.5% of the sample. Specimen: blood. The receptors were sampled from a person in their 40s with breast cancer.

The chain joins TRBV9 to TRBJ2-7; 10 bases line up with TRBD1. This CDR3 comprises 16 residues. Germline CDR1 and CDR2: SGDLS and YYNGEE. Trimming cost V 2 bases and J 3 bases; bases outside gene matches: 8. Here the CDR3 reads CASSVGVGTGDYEQYF. In DNA, the CDR3 is TGTGCCAGCAGCGTGGGTGTGGGGACAGGGGACTACGAGCAGTACTTC.

The chain has TRBV9 and TRBJ1-2; no clear D. Trimming cost V 7 bases and J 1 base, with 5 bases left between them. This CDR3 region has 11 residues. Germline V lookup: CDR1 SGDLS, CDR2 YYNGEE. CDR3 in DNA: TGTGCCAGCGGTCATAACTATGGCTACACCTTC. Its protein product is CASGHNYGYTF. Filled out from reference TRBV9 and TRBJ1-2, the complete variable domain reads DSGVTQTPKHLITATGQRVTLRCSPRSGDLSVYWYQQSLDQGLQFLIQYYNGEERAKGNILERFSAQQFPDLHSELNLSSLELGDSALYFCASGHNYGYTFGSGTRLTVV.

The rearrangement uses TRBV7-9 and TRBJ2-1, with 7 bases fitting TRBD2. The V segment lost 2 bases and the J segment 2 bases; nucleotides outside the gene matches: 12. The CDR3 is 18 residues long. The germline V gene encodes CDR1 SEHNR and CDR2 FQNEAQ (reference sequence). The CDR3 region is CASSLSLAGALTYNEQFF. The CDR3 bases are TGTGCCAGCAGCTTAAGTCTTGCGGGAGCCCTTACCTACAATGAGCAGTTCTTC.

The count of this clone is one. The V gene is TRBV6-1, the J gene TRBJ1-2; D may be TRBD1 (6 bases). The CDR3 is made up of 14 amino acids. Germline V gene sequence: CDR1 MNHNS, CDR2 SASEGT. The germline V and J ends were trimmed by 1 base and 7 bases, with 13 bases remaining between them. The CDR3 DNA reads as TGTGCCAGCAGTGAAGACGGGGGGCAGGGTGGCTACACCTTC. Translating it yields CASSEDGGQGGYTF.